A selection of T cell receptor beta chains follows, all from one sample in a study of CD8+ T cells in alopecia areata. Data came from immunoSEQ multiplex PCR; TCRdb stores just in-frame clones and leaves some out. The sample has some 98,000 clones; roughly two thirds are singletons. Here the sequenced sample was CD8+ T cells sorted from blood, taken at week 4, from a patient treated with tofacitinib. All receptors derive from a human donor with alopecia areata. CDR3s include the opening cysteine and the closing phenylalanine or tryptophan. A D gene is named only where the DNA matches it firmly. Clone size, where shown, is once, few, many, or a class for clones that have expanded.

>-|TRBJ1-1|TRBV30|-
TGTGCCTGGAGCTCCTTGTGGGGGAACACTGAAGCTTTCTTT
CAWSSLWGNTEAFF
>TRBD2|TRBJ2-2|TRBV6-6|-
TGTGCCAGCAGTTACTCGTCGCTAGCGGTAGGCGGGGAGCTGTTTTTT
CASSYSSLAVGGELFF
>-|TRBJ2-7|TRBV14|-
TGTGCCAGCAGCCCACGGGACTCTGTATACTACGAGCAGTACTTC
CASSPRDSVYYEQYF
>TRBD2|TRBJ2-5|TRBV4-3|few
TGCGCCAGCAGCCAAGATGGTGCTAGCGGGGGGGCAGAGACCCAGTACTTC
CASSQDGASGGAETQYF
>-|TRBJ2-7|TRBV30|-
TGTGCCTGGAGTGAAACGGGGGCGATGGACGAGCAGTACTTC
CAWSETGAMDEQYF
>TRBD2|TRBJ2-1|TRBV4-1|few
TGCGCCAGCCCTTACGCTAGCGGGATGTACAATGAGCAGTTCTTC
CASPYASGMYNEQFF
>TRBD2|TRBJ2-3|TRBV4-2|-
TGTGCCAGCAGCCTGGGACTAGCGGGGATTCCTAGCACAGATACGCAGTATTTT
CASSLGLAGIPSTDTQYF
>TRBD2|TRBJ2-7|TRBV27|-
TGTGCCAGCACCCCCTTGGGAGGGTCCTACGAGCAGTACTTC
CASTPLGGSYEQYF
>-|TRBJ1-5|TRBV9|-
TGTGCCAGCAGCGTAGAGGGTAGGGCGGATCAGCCCCAGCATTTT
CASSVEGRADQPQHF
>-|TRBJ2-5|TRBV14|-
TGTGCCAGCAGCCAAGACCGTCAATCACTTCCTCAAGAGACCCAGTACTTC
CASSQDRQSLPQETQYF
>-|TRBJ2-1|TRBV7-6|-
TGTGCCAGCAGCTCGGGGACGGTGCCCTACAATGAGCAGTTCTTC
CASSSGTVPYNEQFF
>-|TRBJ2-7|TRBV9|-
TGTGCCAGCAGCGTAGCGGGGGTCGGCTACGAGCAGTACTTC
CASSVAGVGYEQYF
>TRBD2|TRBJ2-1|TRBV29-1|-
TGCAGCGTTGAGGCTAGCGGGGACAATGAGCAGTTCTTC
CSVEASGDNEQFF
>TRBD1|TRBJ1-1|TRBV25-1|-
TGTGCCAGCAGTGCCCGGACAGGGTGGGTCACTGAAGCTTTCTTT
CASSARTGWVTEAFF
>-|TRBJ1-1|TRBV30|few
TGTGCCTGGGGGACGGCGAACACTGAAGCTTTCTTT
CAWGTANTEAFF
>-|TRBJ2-7|TRBV28|few
TGTGCCAGCAGCCTGGTCAGTATCTCCGAGCAGTACTTC
CASSLVSISEQYF
>TRBD2|TRBJ2-7|TRBV5-4|-
TGTGCCAGCAGCCTAACTAGCGGGGGGGCCTTGGAGCAGTACTTC
CASSLTSGGALEQYF
>-|TRBJ1-1|TRBV6-5|few
TGTGCCAGCAGTGCGGCTATGAACACTGAAGCTTTCTTT
CASSAAMNTEAFF
>-|TRBJ1-1|TRBV9|-
TGTGCCAGCAGCGTCGAGTCTAACCCGAACACTGAAGCTTTCTTT
CASSVESNPNTEAFF
>TRBD2|TRBJ2-3|TRBV10-3|-
TGTGCCACCCTATCCGGGGGGGCCAATTCAGATACGCAGTATTTT
CATLSGGANSDTQYF
>TRBD1|TRBJ2-3|TRBV9|-
TGTGCCAGCAGCCTCCGGGACAGGGGGCTCGGAACTAGCACAGATACGCAGTATTTT
CASSLRDRGLGTSTDTQYF
>TRBD2|TRBJ2-7|TRBV15|-
TGTGCCACCAGCAGAGACCCTAGCGGGGGCTACGAGCAGTACTTC
CATSRDPSGGYEQYF
>-|TRBJ2-1|TRBV9|many
TGTGCCAGCACCTTAGGGACCACCTACAATGAGCAGTTCTTC
CASTLGTTYNEQFF
>TRBD1|TRBJ2-4|TRBV28|-
TGTGCCAGCAGTTTAGTGGGACAGGGGGTAAACATTCAGTACTTC
CASSLVGQGVNIQYF
>-|TRBJ2-1|TRBV5-1|-
TGCGCCAGCAGCCCTCTAGGGCTAGCAGGGGACAATGAGCAGTTCTTC
CASSPLGLAGDNEQFF
>TRBD1|TRBJ1-1|TRBV10-3|-
TGTGCCATCAGTGACGGACAGGGGACTGAAGCTTTCTTT
CAISDGQGTEAFF
>-|TRBJ2-7|TRBV5-1|-
TGCGCCAGCAGCGCTGATTCGGGGTCGTACGAGCAGTACTTC
CASSADSGSYEQYF
>TRBD2|TRBJ2-3|TRBV4-3|few
TGCGCCAGCAGCCACCGGACTAGCGGGGGGCCCACAGATACGCAGTATTTT
CASSHRTSGGPTDTQYF
>-|TRBJ1-2|TRBV11-2|-
TGTGCCAGCAGCGACAACAGGGTTTATGGCTACACCTTC
CASSDNRVYGYTF
>-|TRBJ2-6|TRBV7-9|few
TGTGCCAGCAGCTCCCCGGGACACCCTACTGGGGCCAACGTCCTGACTTTC
CASSSPGHPTGANVLTF
>TRBD2|TRBJ2-5|TRBV25-1|-
TGTGCCAGCAGTGAATGGAAGCGGGGGGGCCGCGAGACCCAGTACTTC
CASSEWKRGGRETQYF
>-|TRBJ1-1|TRBV27|-
TGTGCCAGCAGTTTGGTGGGGGGTTCCCTCTTGAACACTGAAGCTTTCTTT
CASSLVGGSLLNTEAFF
>-|TRBJ1-1|TRBV28|few
TGTGCCAGCAGTTTAAGTCGGGACACTGAAGCTTTCTTT
CASSLSRDTEAFF
>-|TRBJ2-4|TRBV7-2|few
TGTGCCAGCAGCTTCCCTCAAGCCAAAAACATTCAGTACTTC
CASSFPQAKNIQYF
>-|TRBJ2-5|TRBV6-6|-
TGTGCCAGCAGTTATTCGGAGACCCAGTACTTC
CASSYSETQYF
>TRBD1|TRBJ1-2|TRBV5-1|few
TGCGCCAGCAGCTCGGACAGGGATAACTATGGCTACACCTTC
CASSSDRDNYGYTF
>TRBD2|TRBJ2-1|TRBV27|-
TGTGCCAGCAGTTTGGAGGGGAGACTAGCGGGAACCACGACCATGAATGAGCAGTTCTTC
CASSLEGRLAGTTTMNEQFF
>-|TRBJ2-1|TRBV18|-
TGTGCCAGCTCACCCGGGACGCCATACAATGAGCAGTTCTTC
CASSPGTPYNEQFF
>-|TRBJ2-3|TRBV9|-
TGTGCCAGCAGCGTAGCGAGCACAGATACGCAGTATTTT
CASSVASTDTQYF
>TRBD1|TRBJ2-2|TRBV15|-
TGTGCCACCAGCAGAGTCAGGGGGCTCGACACCGGGGAGCTGTTTTTT
CATSRVRGLDTGELFF
>-|TRBJ1-2|TRBV29-1|-
TGCAGCGTTGAAGGAGTCGAGTATGGCTACACCTTC
CSVEGVEYGYTF
>-|TRBJ2-7|TRBV29-1|-
TGCAGCGTTGAAGGCCTAATCTCGCCAGGCGGTATCTCCTACGAGCAGTACTTC
CSVEGLISPGGISYEQYF